The 20 T cell receptor beta chains presented below share a single source sample, sequenced in a study of blood T cell repertoires in COVID-19. The protocol was immunoSEQ multiplex PCR, while the TCRdb copy is restricted to in-frame clones and leaves out a portion. The sample holds tens of thousands of clones, about 80% seen once. Source material: peripheral blood. These receptors all stem from a human donor in a cohort sampled during active COVID-19.

Regarding this clone: Other DNA sequences in this specimen translate into the identical CDR3. V is TRBV25-1 and J is TRBJ2-7, with 8 bases that match TRBD2. Germline CDR1 reads MGHDK; CDR2 reads SYGVNS. V trimming: 6 bases; J trimming: 0 bases; junction bases outside the gene matches: 1. The CDR3 runs to 13 residues. The CDR3 DNA reads TGTGCCAGCAGGCGGGGGGCCTCCTACGAGCAGTACTTC. This sequence encodes CASRRGASYEQYF.

The J gene is TRBJ2-7, the V gene TRBV3-1 (or the pseudogene TRBV3-2), with D tentatively TRBD1 (6 bases). The CDR3 has 16 amino acids. Trimming stripped 4 bases from V and 0 bases from J, with 16 bases between. Germline V gene lookup returns CDR1 LGHDT and CDR2 YNNKEL (reference sequence). The chain's CDR3 is CASSPHGTGNSYEQYF. CDR3 DNA sequence: TGTGCCAGCAGCCCCCATGGAACAGGGAACTCCTACGAGCAGTACTTC.

The V call is TRBV7-9, the J call TRBJ1-1, with D uncertain. V gave up 7 bases and J gave up 1 base, with 13 bases separating them. This CDR3 region has 14 residues. Germline V CDR1 and CDR2: SEHNR, FQNEAQ (reference sequence). The CDR3 loop reads CASNFMGRNTEAFF. CDR3 DNA: TGTGCCAGCAATTTTATGGGGAGGAACACTGAAGCTTTCTTT.

V and J are TRBV5-1 and TRBJ2-5; TRBD1 might be the D (5 bases). CDR3 length: 15 amino acids. Trimming took 1 base from V and 2 from J, leaving 12 bases between them. Per the germline V gene, CDR1 is SGHRS and CDR2 is YFSETQ. Here the CDR3 DNA reads TGCGCCAGCAGCTTGCTACCTGACAGTCAAGAGACCCAGTACTTC. Encoded protein: CASSLLPDSQETQYF.

The chain uses TRBV7-6 and TRBJ1-4; 9 positions match TRBD1. The CDR3 sequence is 15 residues long. Germline-derived CDR1 and CDR2 are SGHVS and FNYEAQ. Unmatched junction bases numbered 6, after V lost 4 bases and J lost 6 bases. The DNA for the CDR3 is TGTGCCAGCAGCTCCCGGACAGGGGAACATGAAAAACTGTTTTTT. Encoded protein: CASSSRTGEHEKLFF. Full variable domain (missing parts from reference TRBV7-6 and TRBJ1-4): GAGVSQSPRYKVTKRGQDVALRCDPISGHVSLYWYRQALGQGPEFLTYFNYEAQQDKSGLPNDRFSAERPEGSISTLTIQRTEQRDSAMYRCASSSRTGEHEKLFFGSGTQLSVL.

V is TRBV12-3 or TRBV12-4 and J is TRBJ1-6; D unclear. This CDR3 has 11 residues. Trimming left V 3 bases short and J 15 bases short, with 9 bases between. CDR3: CASSFNFVLHF. CDR3 bases: TGTGCCAGCAGTTTCAACTTTGTCCTCCACTTT.

This clone occurred a few times. The chain is built from TRBV5-5 and TRBJ1-1; 7 bases map to TRBD1. CDR1 and CDR2 from the germline V gene are SGHKS and YYEKEE (reference sequence). This CDR3 region has 15 residues. The junction had 7 bases not matched to a gene; V was cut back by 1 base and J by 4 bases. The CDR3 loop is CASSLFNQGVTEAFF. The CDR3 DNA follows: TGTGCCAGCAGCTTGTTTAACCAGGGGGTCACTGAAGCTTTCTTT.

V gene TRBV3-1 (or the pseudogene TRBV3-2) combines with J gene TRBJ2-2; 9 bases are shared with TRBD1. Trimming cost V 6 bases and J 1 base; bases outside gene matches: 3. The germline CDR1 and CDR2 sequences are LGHDT and YNNKEL (reference sequence). This CDR3 has 15 residues. For the CDR3, the DNA is TGTGCCAGCAGTCTGGGACAGGGGAACACCGGGGAGCTGTTTTTT. It codes for CASSLGQGNTGELFF.

The chain links TRBV7-8 to TRBJ1-3, with D possibly TRBD1 on 5 matching bases. The CDR3 loop spans 18 amino acids. Between the trimmed V and J ends, which lost 1 base and 1 base, there was a span of 17 bases. Germline lookup yields CDR1 SGHVS and CDR2 FQNEAQ. CDR3 DNA sequence: TGTGCCAGCAGCTTAGAAGTTAGGGGTGGGTCTTCTGGAAACACCATATATTTT. This codes for CASSLEVRGGSSGNTIYF.

This rearrangement joins TRBV4-1 to TRBJ1-3, with a tentative D call TRBD1 (6 bases). This CDR3 contains 16 residues. The germline V and J ends were trimmed by 7 bases and 2 bases, with 18 bases remaining between them. CDR1 is MGHRA and CDR2 is YSYEKL in the germline V gene. Here the CDR3 reads CASTYLDREAGNTIYF. The CDR3 DNA is TGCGCCAGCACCTACCTGGACAGAGAGGCTGGAAACACCATATATTTT.

The chain links TRBV11-2 to TRBJ2-6; D is uncertain. Germline CDR1 is SGHAT and CDR2 is FQNNGV. The CDR3 spans 14 residues. The ends were cut back, 6 bases at V and 8 bases at J, with 14 bases in the middle. The CDR3 sequence is CASSSPQLSNVLTF. Written as DNA, the CDR3 is TGTGCCAGCAGTTCCCCACAACTATCCAACGTCCTGACTTTC.

This clone is a singleton in its sample. This rearrangement joins TRBV27 to TRBJ1-2; D gene unclear. CDR3 length: 14 residues. CDR1 and CDR2 (germline): MNHEY, SMNVEV (reference sequence). The V gene lost 5 bases and the J gene lost 1 base, with 11 bases spanning the gap. The CDR3 is CASSPDGLNYGYTF. DNA of the CDR3: TGTGCCAGCAGTCCAGATGGGCTTAACTATGGCTACACCTTC.

In this sample, this clone turned up a few times. The rearrangement links TRBV19 to TRBJ2-1; 13 nucleotides match TRBD2. The CDR3 is 16 residues long. Germline values: CDR1 LNHDA, CDR2 SQIVND (reference sequence). J lost 6 bases, V lost 5 bases, and 7 bases had no gene match. Here the CDR3 DNA reads TGTGCCAGTAGTCAAATCGGACTAGCGGGAGTCAATGAGCAGTTCTTC. Its translation: CASSQIGLAGVNEQFF.

V is TRBV19 and J is TRBJ2-1, with D possibly TRBD1 on 5 matching bases. CDR3 size: 15 residues. Germline values: CDR1 LNHDA, CDR2 SQIVND (reference sequence). V shed 5 bases and J shed 5 bases, with 16 bases lying between them. CDR3 DNA sequence: TGTGCCAGTAGTCTCCGACCACAGACAGACAATGAGCAGTTCTTC. As protein: CASSLRPQTDNEQFF.

Details on this clone: This CDR3 is also generated by other DNA sequences in the sample. The V gene is TRBV30, the J gene TRBJ1-4, with D uncertain. V was shortened by 1 base and J by 8 bases, with 5 bases between the two germline ends. Germline V gene lookup returns CDR1 GTSNPN and CDR2 SVGIG (reference sequence). The CDR3 is 11 residues long. The CDR3 reads CAWSAREKLFF. DNA for the CDR3: TGTGCCTGGAGTGCGAGAGAAAAACTGTTTTTT.

This clone was counted only a few times. The rearrangement links TRBV3-1 (or the pseudogene TRBV3-2) to TRBJ1-1; D is ambiguous. The CDR3 sequence is 13 residues long. Germline assignment: CDR1 LGHDT and CDR2 YNNKEL (reference sequence). V shed 5 bases and J shed 5 bases, with 12 bases lying between them. The DNA of the CDR3 is TGTGCCAGCAGCTACGGGGTGGGGACTGAAGCTTTCTTT. This encodes CASSYGVGTEAFF.

This clone was recorded only once. The CDR3 nucleotides are TGCAGCGTTACCCGGACTGGAGGGAATGAGCAGTTCTTC. It yields the protein CSVTRTGGNEQFF. This chain connects TRBV29-1 to TRBJ2-1; weak D call: TRBD2 (6 bases). The CDR3 length is 13 residues. CDR1 is SQVTM, CDR2 ANQGSEA, per germline. V lost 5 bases, J lost 7 bases, and 15 bases lay in between.

In this sample, this clone turned up a few times. The chain employs TRBV27 and TRBJ2-5; weak D call: TRBD2 (6 bases). The germline CDR1 and CDR2 sequences are MNHEY and SMNVEV (reference sequence). The V and J ends lost 6 bases and 5 bases respectively, with 16 bases between them. The CDR3 runs 14 residues. The CDR3 here is CASSVSWEEETQYF. The CDR3 DNA follows: TGTGCCAGCAGCGTATCGTGGGAGGAGGAGACCCAGTACTTC.

The rearrangement uses TRBV29-1 and TRBJ2-7, with 14 positions matching TRBD2. Germline V lookup: CDR1 SQVTM, CDR2 ANQGSEA. V lost 7 bases, J lost 0 bases, and 8 bases stayed unmatched. The CDR3 is 16 residues long. The CDR3 is CSAQGTSGSSSYEQYF. The CDR3 DNA is TGCAGCGCTCAAGGGACTAGCGGGAGCTCCTCCTACGAGCAGTACTTC.

J is TRBJ2-7 and V is TRBV19; 7 bases agree with TRBD2. V was pared by 3 bases and J by 7 bases, with 12 bases of the junction left unmatched. The CDR3 contains 15 residues. Germline V gene data show CDR1 as LNHDA and CDR2 as SQIVND (reference sequence). The CDR3 is CASSIFSGGSEEQYF. The CDR3 nucleotides are TGTGCCAGTAGTATTTTTAGTGGCGGGAGTGAAGAGCAGTACTTC. Using reference TRBV19 and TRBJ2-7 for the parts outside the CDR3, the full variable domain is DGGITQSPKYLFRKEGQNVTLSCEQNLNHDAMYWYRQDPGQGLRLIYYSQIVNDFQKGDIAEGYSVSREKKESFPLTVTSAQKNPTAFYLCASSIFSGGSEEQYFGPGTRLTVT.